The clone carrying this TCR beta chain was counted at least ten times. Antigen specificity is unknown. The sample comes from a study of T cells in Graves' hyperthyroidism and ophthalmopathy. The CDR3 runs to 15 residues. Germline-derived CDR1 and CDR2 are PRHDT and FYEKMQ (reference sequence). V gave up 1 base and J gave up 2 bases, with 12 bases separating them. Regions amplified from RNA transcripts were the TCR beta CDR3 regions. The TCR CDR3 was amplified in a first-round RT-PCR using the HTBI primer set. TCRdb re-called the multiplex PCR reads through MiXCR, storing one row per CDR3 protein. Among around 500,000 distinct CDR3 sequences listed, 15% to 20% were seen once. Study-wide results and limits: In validation, the model predicted ophthalmopathy. These predictions came a median roughly seven months before onset. Most thyroid clonotypes that were expanded above 0.001 also turned up in blood.

Sequenced sample: blood. The chain uses TRBV13 and TRBJ2-7; D is possibly TRBD2 (5 bases). This receptor was taken from a woman in her twenties or thirties with Graves' ophthalmopathy. DNA for the CDR3: TGTGCCAGCAGCTTAGTGAGGGCACCGACCTACGAGCAGTACTTC. Its protein is CASSLVRAPTYEQYF.